These 10 T cell receptor beta chains were sequenced from one sample in a study of T cell responses to AZD1222 COVID-19 vaccine. Profiling relied on immunoSEQ multiplex PCR, and the TCRdb table lists in-frame clones only, not all of them. The data contain approximately 100,000 clones, about 93% of them singletons. The sequenced sample was peripheral blood, obtained on day 0 of AZD1222 vaccination. These receptors were taken from an adult in good health.

The V and J genes are TRBV2 and TRBJ1-1; D call uncertain. This CDR3 comprises 13 residues. V shed 7 bases and J shed 0 bases, with 9 bases lying between them. Germline V gene data show CDR1 as SNHLY and CDR2 as FYNNEI. DNA for the CDR3: TGTGCCAGCAAGGCAGGATTGAACACTGAAGCTTTCTTT. Amino acids: CASKAGLNTEAFF. Full variable domain (rest looked up from reference TRBV2 and TRBJ1-1): EPEVTQTPSHQVTQMGQEVILRCVPISNHLYFYWYRQILGQKVEFLVSFYNNEISEKSEIFDDQFSVERPDGSNFTLKIRSTKLEDSAMYFCASKAGLNTEAFFGQGTRLTVV.

The rearrangement uses TRBV18 and TRBJ1-1; 7 bases fit TRBD1. The CDR3 has 16 residues. Germline V lookup: CDR1 KGHSH, CDR2 LQKENI. The J segment lost 1 base and the V segment lost 1 base, leaving 6 bases of the junction unmatched. Here the CDR3 DNA reads TGTGCCAGCTCACCACATCCCGGGACAGCGAACACTGAAGCTTTCTTT. This translates into CASSPHPGTANTEAFF.

This rearrangement joins TRBV12-5 to TRBJ1-2; TRBD1 might be the D (5 bases). V was shortened by 1 base and J by 4 bases, with 10 bases between the two germline ends. CDR1 and CDR2 from the germline V gene are LGHNT and FRNRAP. The CDR3 has 14 residues. The chain's CDR3 is CASGLGRDGYGYTF. The CDR3 coding sequence is TGTGCTAGTGGTTTGGGCCGGGACGGCTATGGCTACACCTTC.

The chain is built from TRBV5-1 and TRBJ1-1, with D maybe TRBD1 (5 bases). CDR3 length: 18 amino acids. The germline CDR1 and CDR2 sequences are SGHRS and YFSETQ. V lost 3 bases to trimming and J lost 0 bases, with 21 bases between them. CDR3 region: CASSSDLRGPRMNTEAFF. As DNA, the CDR3 is TGCGCCAGCAGCTCGGATCTAAGGGGTCCAAGAATGAACACTGAAGCTTTCTTT. Looking up the rest from reference TRBV5-1 and TRBJ1-1 gives the full variable domain: KAGVTQTPRYLIKTRGQQVTLSCSPISGHRSVSWYQQTPGQGLQFLFEYFSETQRNKGNFPGRFSGRQFSNSRSEMNVSTLELGDSALYLCASSSDLRGPRMNTEAFFGQGTRLTVV.

The V gene is TRBV18, the J gene TRBJ2-5; 9 positions match TRBD1. With 3 bases clipped from V and 4 bases from J, the junction kept 6 bases outside the gene matches. CDR1 is KGHSH and CDR2 is LQKENI in the germline V gene. The CDR3 consists of 15 residues. CDR3 protein: CASSPGDRVRETQYF. The CDR3, as DNA: TGTGCCAGCTCACCGGGGGACAGGGTACGAGAGACCCAGTACTTC.

This clone was seen only once. V is TRBV5-1 and J is TRBJ2-3; D may be TRBD2 (6 bases). This CDR3 spans 14 amino acids. V was cut by 3 bases and J by 5 bases, with 13 bases left in between. The germline V gene has CDR1 SGHRS and CDR2 YFSETQ. CDR3 bases: TGCGCCAGCAGCTCCTCCCGGAGGGAAGATACGCAGTATTTT. Translated, it gives CASSSSRREDTQYF.

This rearrangement joins TRBV4-1 to TRBJ1-1; D is perhaps TRBD1 (5 bases). Germline lookup yields CDR1 MGHRA and CDR2 YSYEKL. The CDR3 runs to 16 residues. V lost 0 bases and J 1 base, leaving 12 bases between the germline ends. The CDR3 loop is CASSQDRGTGNTEAFF. The CDR3, as DNA: TGCGCCAGCAGCCAAGATCGAGGAACAGGGAACACTGAAGCTTTCTTT.

The gene calls are TRBV11-3 and TRBJ2-7; tentative D call: TRBD2 (5 bases). Between the trimmed V and J ends, which lost 1 base and 5 bases, there was a span of 9 bases. Germline V CDR1 and CDR2: SGHNT, YENEEA. The CDR3 loop spans 13 amino acids. The CDR3 DNA sequence: TGTGCCAGCAGCTTAGGCATCGGGGACGAGCAGTACTTC. The encoded protein is CASSLGIGDEQYF.

The V gene is TRBV6-5, the J gene TRBJ2-4; 7 positions agree with TRBD2. The CDR3 spans 15 residues. Germline trimming cut 4 bases from V and 2 bases from J; bases unmatched to any gene: 5. CDR1 is MNHEY and CDR2 is SVGAGI in the germline V gene. The CDR3 spells CASSSQRDSKNIQYF. CDR3 coding DNA: TGTGCCAGCAGTTCCCAGCGGGACTCCAAAAACATTCAGTACTTC.

The chain employs TRBV5-1 and TRBJ2-3; 7 bases are a match to TRBD2. V lost 0 bases, J lost 6 bases, and 10 bases stayed unmatched. The length of the CDR3 is 16 residues. Germline V gene sequence: CDR1 SGHRS, CDR2 YFSETQ. Here the CDR3 reads CASSLANSGGRDTQYF. CDR3 nucleotide sequence: TGCGCCAGCAGCTTGGCCAATTCGGGAGGCCGGGATACGCAGTATTTT.